A selection of T cell receptor beta chains follows, all from one sample in a study of cytomegalovirus exposure and HLA in healthy donors. Produced via immunoSEQ multiplex PCR; TCRdb's table is partial and in-frame only. The table records about 120,000 clones, approximately 84% of them present only once. The sequencing input was PBMCs. The source is a young man in good health and CMV-seropositive. The CDR3 runs from the conserved cysteine through the conserved F or W. The D gene is left open where the match is weak. Size tells how often a clone was seen (once, few, many) or the class of an expanded clone, and some rows leave it out.

D,J,V,size,CDR3,DNA
NA,TRBJ2-7,TRBV7-2,NA,CASKNSGDAYEQYF,TGTGCCAGCAAAAATAGCGGAGACGCCTACGAGCAGTACTTC
NA,TRBJ2-3,TRBV19,NA,CASTSRGRGRGDTQYF,TGTGCCAGTACCTCAAGGGGTAGGGGGCGGGGAGATACGCAGTATTTT
NA,TRBJ2-3,TRBV11-2,NA,CASSPRPPTSTDTQYF,TGTGCCAGCAGCCCTCGCCCCCCGACTTCCACAGATACGCAGTATTTT
NA,TRBJ1-4,TRBV7-8,NA,CASSSYSGGAGEKLFF,TGTGCCAGCAGCTCCTATTCGGGGGGGGCGGGTGAAAAACTGTTTTTT
TRBD2,TRBJ2-7,TRBV4-3,NA,CASSHYPPGLVVPYEQYF,TGCGCCAGCAGCCACTACCCTCCGGGACTAGTTGTCCCCTACGAGCAGTACTTC
NA,TRBJ1-4,TRBV2,NA,CASREEDEKLFF,TGTGCCAGCAGGGAGGAGGATGAAAAACTGTTTTTT
NA,TRBJ1-6,TRBV6-1,NA,CATRVARQNSPLHF,TGTGCCACCCGAGTTGCCCGACAGAATTCACCCCTCCACTTT
NA,TRBJ2-2,TRBV7-8,NA,CASSLFSGVLMNTGELFF,TGTGCCAGCAGCTTATTTTCGGGGGTACTCATGAACACCGGGGAGCTGTTTTTT
NA,TRBJ1-1,TRBV30,NA,CAWSGGVNTEAFF,TGTGCCTGGAGTGGGGGGGTGAACACTGAAGCTTTCTTT
TRBD2,TRBJ2-5,TRBV5-4,NA,CASSPTSSGREETQYF,TGTGCCAGCAGCCCAACGTCTAGCGGGAGGGAAGAGACCCAGTACTTC
NA,TRBJ1-3,TRBV7-9,NA,CASSLTGSGNTIYF,TGTGCCAGCAGCTTAACAGGCTCTGGAAACACCATATATTTT
TRBD1,TRBJ1-5,TRBV15,NA,CATSKRQGKGSSNQPQHF,TGTGCCACCAGCAAAAGACAGGGTAAGGGGTCGAGCAATCAGCCCCAGCATTTT
TRBD2,TRBJ2-3,TRBV9,NA,CASSVGGGLADITDTQYF,TGTGCCAGCAGCGTAGGGGGGGGACTAGCGGATATCACAGATACGCAGTATTTT
TRBD1,TRBJ1-2,TRBV29-1,NA,CSVEIQGLSYGYTF,TGCAGCGTTGAAATACAGGGGCTGAGCTATGGCTACACCTTC
TRBD2,TRBJ2-7,TRBV10-1,NA,CASSDRKVLAGDHEQYF,TGCGCCAGCAGTGATCGTAAGGTTCTAGCGGGAGATCACGAGCAGTACTTC
TRBD1,TRBJ2-7,TRBV6-1,few,CASSERQGSGQYF,TGTGCCAGCAGTGAAAGACAGGGTTCAGGGCAGTACTTC
NA,TRBJ1-5,TRBV27,NA,CASSQGNQPQHF,TGTGCCAGCAGCCAGGGCAATCAGCCCCAGCATTTT
TRBD1,TRBJ2-6,TRBV5-1,NA,CASSGRGQGANVLTF,TGCGCCAGCAGCGGCAGGGGGCAAGGGGCCAACGTCCTGACTTTC
NA,TRBJ2-7,TRBV7-2,once,CANSLDRVRSEQYF,TGTGCCAACAGCTTAGATCGGGTAAGGAGCGAGCAGTACTTC
NA,TRBJ1-1,TRBV7-2,NA,CASSLVRGFRTEAFF,TGTGCCAGCAGCTTAGTTCGAGGGTTTCGCACTGAAGCTTTCTTT
NA,TRBJ1-3,TRBV9,NA,CASSVGTGLGNTIYF,TGTGCCAGCAGCGTAGGAACAGGGTTGGGAAACACCATATATTTT
TRBD2,TRBJ2-5,TRBV19,NA,CASRPRTSGIPGETQYF,TGTGCCAGCCGCCCCCGGACTAGCGGGATTCCAGGGGAGACCCAGTACTTC
NA,TRBJ2-7,TRBV12-5,NA,CASGLTNYEQYF,TGTGCTAGTGGTTTGACAAACTACGAGCAGTACTTC
NA,TRBJ1-4,TRBV10-3,NA,CAISESGGISEKLFF,TGTGCCATCAGTGAGTCCGGGGGTATCAGTGAAAAACTGTTTTTT
NA,TRBJ2-1,TRBV7-9,NA,CASSPSPVGAQFF,TGTGCCAGCAGCCCATCCCCGGTAGGGGCGCAGTTCTTC
TRBD1,TRBJ2-5,TRBV18,NA,CASSQGTEETQYF,TGTGCCAGCTCACAGGGGACAGAAGAGACCCAGTACTTC
NA,TRBJ2-5,TRBV7-2,NA,CASSPHQIGAGAGETQYF,TGTGCCAGCAGCCCTCACCAGATCGGGGCGGGGGCGGGGGAGACCCAGTACTTC
NA,TRBJ1-5,TRBV4-1,few,CASSHARDGQPQHF,TGCGCCAGCAGCCATGCCAGGGATGGTCAGCCCCAGCATTTT
NA,TRBJ2-7,TRBV2,NA,CASLPDNSYEQYF,TGTGCCAGCCTACCTGACAACTCCTACGAGCAGTACTTC
TRBD1,TRBJ1-2,TRBV19,NA,CASRLSGTENYGYTF,TGTGCCAGTAGATTGTCCGGGACAGAAAACTATGGCTACACCTTC
NA,TRBJ2-7,TRBV19,NA,CASRLQGSSYEQYF,TGTGCCAGTAGGTTACAGGGATCCTCCTACGAGCAGTACTTC
TRBD1,TRBJ2-2,TRBV13,NA,CASSTNRGRGAGELFF,TGTGCCAGCAGCACCAACAGGGGCCGCGGAGCCGGGGAGCTGTTTTTT
NA,TRBJ2-2,TRBV6-6,NA,CASGREGDTGELFF,TGTGCCAGCGGAAGAGAAGGGGACACCGGGGAGCTGTTTTTT
TRBD1,TRBJ1-1,TRBV25-1,NA,CASSGVGTVYTEAFF,TGTGCCAGCAGTGGAGTGGGGACAGTTTACACTGAAGCTTTCTTT
NA,TRBJ1-1,TRBV25-1,few,CASSESGIQTEAFF,TGTGCCAGCAGTGAATCGGGGATCCAGACTGAAGCTTTCTTT
NA,TRBJ1-3,TRBV5-1,NA,CASSLNKQSGNTIYF,TGCGCCAGCAGCTTGAACAAACAGTCTGGAAACACCATATATTTT
NA,TRBJ2-5,TRBV7-2,NA,CASSFTGETQYF,TGTGCCAGCAGCTTCACGGGGGAGACCCAGTACTTC
NA,TRBJ2-4,TRBV7-2,few,CASSLSIEAKNIQYF,TGTGCCAGCAGCTTATCTATAGAGGCCAAAAACATTCAGTACTTC
TRBD1,TRBJ1-2,TRBV30,NA,CAWRRGRNYGYTF,TGTGCCTGGAGGAGGGGGCGGAACTATGGCTACACCTTC
TRBD1,TRBJ1-2,TRBV4-1,NA,CASSQPGTGRLYGYTF,TGCGCCAGCAGCCAACCCGGGACAGGCCGTCTCTATGGCTACACCTTC
NA,TRBJ1-4,TRBV6-5,NA,CASRSDTAEEKLFF,TGTGCCAGCAGGTCTGACACGGCAGAGGAAAAACTGTTTTTT
TRBD1,TRBJ1-2,TRBV6-5,NA,CASSRAWDRINGYTF,TGTGCCAGCAGTCGAGCCTGGGACAGAATAAATGGCTACACCTTC
TRBD1,TRBJ1-4,TRBV4-1,NA,CASSQDSRRGQGWLSEKLFF,TGCGCCAGCAGCCAAGATAGTAGGCGGGGACAGGGGTGGCTATCTGAAAAACTGTTTTTT
NA,TRBJ1-1,TRBV6-5,NA,CASSRPQNSHTEAFF,TGTGCCAGCAGTCGACCACAAAACAGCCACACTGAAGCTTTCTTT
NA,TRBJ2-3,TRBV5-1,once,CASSLASSTDTQYF,TGCGCCAGCAGCTTGGCTTCTAGCACAGATACGCAGTATTTT
NA,TRBJ1-1,TRBV29-1,NA,CSVVLGPEAFF,TGCAGCGTTGTACTGGGCCCTGAAGCTTTCTTT
TRBD1,TRBJ2-7,TRBV14,NA,CASSQGQGPYEQYF,TGTGCCAGCAGCCAGGGACAGGGGCCCTACGAGCAGTACTTC
NA,TRBJ2-2,TRBV5-1,NA,CASSLNSDGTGELFF,TGCGCCAGCAGCTTGAATAGCGACGGGACCGGGGAGCTGTTTTTT
TRBD1,TRBJ1-4,TRBV10-3,NA,CAISRDSGILFF,TGTGCCATCTCACGGGACAGCGGTATACTGTTTTTT
NA,TRBJ2-3,TRBV27,NA,CASSLPRDSLSTDTQYF,TGTGCCAGCAGCCTCCCGCGGGACAGCCTAAGCACAGATACGCAGTATTTT
NA,TRBJ1-1,TRBV5-1,once,CASSSQGVDTEAFF,TGCGCCAGCAGCTCACAGGGTGTGGACACTGAAGCTTTCTTT
NA,TRBJ2-1,TRBV29-1,NA,CSVESGLYNEQFF,TGCAGCGTTGAGTCAGGGTTGTACAATGAGCAGTTCTTC
NA,TRBJ1-1,TRBV7-2,NA,CASSPTSPEAFF,TGTGCCAGCAGTCCCACGAGTCCTGAAGCTTTCTTT
NA,TRBJ2-5,TRBV5-1,NA,CASSLDSSQETQYF,TGCGCCAGCAGCTTGGACAGTTCTCAAGAGACCCAGTACTTC
TRBD1,TRBJ2-6,TRBV7-2,once,CASSYLTGGVAGANVLTF,TGTGCCAGCAGCTACCTGACAGGGGGGGTGGCTGGGGCCAACGTCCTGACTTTC
NA,TRBJ1-2,TRBV18,NA,CASSPPTGVRDYGYTF,TGTGCCAGCTCCCCGCCAACCGGGGTCAGAGACTATGGCTACACCTTC
NA,TRBJ1-1,TRBV6-6,few,CASSYSGQVNTEAFF,TGTGCCAGCAGTTACTCTGGCCAGGTGAACACTGAAGCTTTCTTT